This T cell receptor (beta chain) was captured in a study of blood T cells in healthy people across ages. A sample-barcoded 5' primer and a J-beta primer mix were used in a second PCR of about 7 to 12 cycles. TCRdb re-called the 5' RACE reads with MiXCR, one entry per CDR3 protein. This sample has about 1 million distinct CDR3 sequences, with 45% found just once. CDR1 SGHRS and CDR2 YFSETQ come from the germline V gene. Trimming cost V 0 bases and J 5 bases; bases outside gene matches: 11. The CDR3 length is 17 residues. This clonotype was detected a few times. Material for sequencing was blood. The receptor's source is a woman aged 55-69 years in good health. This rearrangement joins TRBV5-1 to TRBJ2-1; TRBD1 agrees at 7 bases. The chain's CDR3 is CASSLENRGPPNNEQFF. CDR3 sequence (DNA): TGCGCCAGCAGCTTGGAGAACAGGGGTCCCCCAAACAATGAGCAGTTCTTC.